Below, 20 T cell receptor beta chains from the same sample are listed, as sequenced in a study of cytomegalovirus exposure and HLA in healthy donors (dated by TCRdb to the late 2010s). The library was prepared using the immunoSEQ multiplex PCR assay. For the multiplex PCR, a mixture combining 60 forward primers for TCR Vbeta segments and 13 reverse primers for TCR Jbeta segments was used. The clones in this table, taken by TCRdb from immuneACCESS, are in-frame only. Not every clone is retained; where verified, under half of the shortfall comes from an unresolved V gene, and the cause of the rest is unknown. The sample table records approximately 150,000 clones; 70% to 85% of these occur just once. The ten largest clones add up to approximately 1.6% of the sample. The material sequenced was PBMCs. Receptors originate from a woman aged 25 to 39 in good health and CMV-seronegative.

The chain employs TRBV10-3 and TRBJ1-2; D is unclear. Germline V gene sequence: CDR1 ENHRY, CDR2 SYGVKD. The V end was cut by 2 bases, the J end by 0 bases, with 7 bases between. The CDR3 has 14 residues. CDR3 nucleotide sequence: TGTGCCATCAGTGAGCTGACATCTAACTATGGCTACACCTTC. It specifies CAISELTSNYGYTF.

The rearrangement links TRBV4-2 to TRBJ2-1; possibly TRBD2 for D (5 bases). The CDR3 consists of 13 residues. The ends were cut back, 4 bases at V and 2 bases at J, with 6 bases in the middle. CDR1 and CDR2 (germline): LGHNA, YNFKEQ. This CDR3 is CASSRTAYNEQFF. CDR3 nucleotides: TGTGCCAGCAGCCGGACTGCCTACAATGAGCAGTTCTTC.

In regard to this clone: Compared with germline, one end of the junction differs, possibly owing to a read error. The chain uses TRBV7-9 and TRBJ2-1; 7 positions agree with TRBD2. The CDR3 loop spans 17 amino acids. Germline-derived CDR1 and CDR2 are SEHNR and FQNEAQ (reference sequence). In DNA form, the CDR3 reads TGTTCCAGCAGCTTAGCGCGGGGGACTGCCTCCTACAATGAGCAGTTCTTC. Residues: CSSSLARGTASYNEQFF.

V gene TRBV14 combines with J gene TRBJ1-2; D is ambiguous. The CDR3 covers 13 residues. Germline V gene lookup returns CDR1 SGHDN and CDR2 FVKESK. The ends were cut back, 4 bases at V and 6 bases at J, with 12 bases in the middle. The CDR3 loop reads CASSRLSGDGYTF. The CDR3 bases are TGTGCCAGCAGCCGTCTATCGGGAGATGGCTACACCTTC.

The chain employs TRBV14 and TRBJ2-3, with D maybe TRBD1 (5 bases). Germline V gene lookup returns CDR1 SGHDN and CDR2 FVKESK. The germline V and J ends were trimmed by 0 bases and 1 base, with 8 bases remaining between them. CDR3 length: 15 amino acids. The CDR3, as DNA: TGTGCCAGCAGCCAAGACAGGGTTCGCACAGATACGCAGTATTTT. Its protein is CASSQDRVRTDTQYF.

The CDR3 loop reads CASSQAGQGDGGYTF. CDR3 coding DNA: TGTGCCAGCAGCCAAGCCGGACAGGGTGACGGCGGCTACACCTTC. The genes are TRBV4-2 and TRBJ1-2; 8 nucleotides line up with TRBD1. This CDR3 is built from 15 residues. Germline V gene lookup returns CDR1 LGHNA and CDR2 YNFKEQ. V dropped 1 base and J dropped 8; count of bases not matched to a gene: 9.

The rearrangement links TRBV5-5 to TRBJ2-3, with 7 bases fitting TRBD2. The CDR3 has 14 amino acids. From germline, CDR1 is SGHKS and CDR2 YYEKEE (reference sequence). V was pared by 2 bases and J by 5 bases, with 5 bases of the junction left unmatched. CDR3 nucleotides: TGTGCCAGCAGCTTACTAGCGAGGGGAGATACGCAGTATTTT. It is translated as CASSLLARGDTQYF.

The chain combines TRBV7-2 with TRBJ2-3; TRBD2 agrees at 7 bases. This CDR3 has 13 amino acids. V shed 5 bases and J 6 bases; nucleotides not matched to a gene: 5. Germline CDR1 reads SGHTA; CDR2 reads FQGNSA. CDR3 DNA sequence: TGTGCCAGCAGCGCGGGGGTTCCGGATACGCAGTATTTT. Its translation: CASSAGVPDTQYF.

The chain couples TRBV11-3 to TRBJ2-7; 16 bases match TRBD2. CDR1 SGHNT and CDR2 YENEEA come from the germline V gene. Unmatched junction bases numbered 9, after V lost 3 bases and J lost 4 bases. CDR3 length equals 18 residues. The DNA for the CDR3 is TGTGCCAGCAGCTTGGTCGGGACTAGCGGGAGGGCCAGGTACGAGCAGTACTTC. Amino acid sequence: CASSLVGTSGRARYEQYF.

The chain recombines TRBV28 with TRBJ1-5, with 7 bases lining up with TRBD1. Germline assignment: CDR1 MDHEN and CDR2 SYDVKM. The V and J ends lost 3 bases and 7 bases, in that order; junction bases with no gene match: 21. The CDR3 runs to 19 residues. CDR3 loop: CASSFLSGGYEGGGQPQHF. For the CDR3, the DNA is TGTGCCAGCAGTTTTCTGTCAGGGGGGTATGAAGGTGGAGGGCAGCCCCAGCATTTT. The full variable domain, its missing parts supplied by reference TRBV28 and TRBJ1-5, is DVKVTQSSRYLVKRTGEKVFLECVQDMDHENMFWYRQDPGLGLRLIYFSYDVKMKEKGDIPEGYSVSREKKERFSLILESASTNQTSMYLCASSFLSGGYEGGGQPQHFGDGTRLSIL.

V usage is TRBV7-9 and J usage is TRBJ2-7, with 10 positions matching TRBD2. Germline V CDR1 and CDR2: SEHNR, FQNEAQ (reference sequence). The CDR3 runs 16 residues. Unmatched junction bases numbered 15, after V lost 7 bases and J lost 6 bases. CDR3 sequence reads: CASTSPLSGGAVEQYF. The DNA of the CDR3 is TGTGCCAGCACATCCCCCCTCAGCGGGGGGGCCGTCGAGCAGTACTTC. Using reference TRBV7-9 and TRBJ2-7 for the parts outside the CDR3, the full variable domain is DTGVSQNPRHKITKRGQNVTFRCDPISEHNRLYWYRQTLGQGPEFLTYFQNEAQLEKSRLLSDRFSAERPKGSFSTLEIQRTEQGDSAMYLCASTSPLSGGAVEQYFGPGTRLTVT.

The chain carries TRBV30 and TRBJ2-1; D is perhaps TRBD2 (5 bases). CDR3 length: 13 residues. V was cut by 4 bases and J by 4 bases, with 11 bases left in between. CDR1 GTSNPN and CDR2 SVGIG come from the germline V gene (reference sequence). The CDR3 region has the DNA TGTGCCTGGAACTTCGGGGAGTACAATGAGCAGTTCTTC. The encoded protein is CAWNFGEYNEQFF.

This chain connects TRBV2 to TRBJ1-2; TRBD1 matches at 11 bases. Trimming took 3 bases from V and 4 from J; bases not matched to a gene: 4. Germline V lookup: CDR1 SNHLY, CDR2 FYNNEI. The CDR3 consists of 15 residues. The DNA of the CDR3 is TGTGCCAGCAGTGATTGGGGGACAGGGGGCTATGGCTACACCTTC. It is translated as CASSDWGTGGYGYTF.

The rearrangement links TRBV28 to TRBJ2-2; 10 bases match TRBD2. This CDR3 comprises 15 residues. Looked up from germline, CDR1 is MDHEN and CDR2 is SYDVKM. V trimming: 6 bases; J trimming: 6 bases; junction bases outside the gene matches: 7. The CDR3 DNA reads TGTGCCAGCAGCGCTAGCGGGAGTTGGGCCGGGGAGCTGTTTTTT. It codes for CASSASGSWAGELFF.

The V call is TRBV5-1, the J call TRBJ2-7; possibly TRBD2 for D (7 bases). The CDR3 is 15 amino acids. Trimming left V 0 bases short and J 2 bases short, with 12 bases between. CDR1 SGHRS and CDR2 YFSETQ come from the germline V gene. The CDR3 loop reads CASSLGVRGPYEQYF. DNA for the CDR3: TGCGCCAGCAGCTTGGGGGTGCGGGGGCCCTACGAGCAGTACTTC. The full variable domain, completed using reference TRBV5-1 and TRBJ2-7, is KAGVTQTPRYLIKTRGQQVTLSCSPISGHRSVSWYQQTPGQGLQFLFEYFSETQRNKGNFPGRFSGRQFSNSRSEMNVSTLELGDSALYLCASSLGVRGPYEQYFGPGTRLTVT.

This clone was seen a few times. This sequence joins TRBV19 and TRBJ2-5; 7 bases are shared with TRBD2. CDR1 and CDR2 from the germline V gene are LNHDA and SQIVND (reference sequence). The CDR3 has 18 residues. V shed 2 bases and J 3 bases; nucleotides not matched to a gene: 15. CDR3 DNA: TGTGCCAGTAGTATAACCCCCTCGGATTTCGGGGGGAAAGAGACCCAGTACTTC. Translating it yields CASSITPSDFGGKETQYF.

The chain employs TRBV7-2 and TRBJ2-3; 8 bases are shared with TRBD2. V lost 1 base and J lost 4; bases outside the gene matches: 10. The CDR3 spans 17 residues. Germline CDR1 SGHTA, CDR2 FQGNSA. The CDR3 coding sequence is TGTGCCAGCAGCTTAGAAGAGAGCGGGAGTATCGCAGATACGCAGTATTTT. Its translation is CASSLEESGSIADTQYF.

The chain links TRBV27 to TRBJ1-6; D call uncertain. Trimming removed 0 bases from V and 1 base from J, with 4 bases in between. Germline loops: CDR1 MNHEY, CDR2 SMNVEV (reference sequence). The CDR3 sequence is 15 residues long. In DNA, the CDR3 is TGTGCCAGCAGTTTATCGAGGTCCTATAATTCACCCCTCCACTTT. It yields the protein CASSLSRSYNSPLHF.

V gene TRBV9 combines with J gene TRBJ2-5; TRBD1 is a possible D gene (5 bases). Germline V gene data show CDR1 as SGDLS and CDR2 as YYNGEE. The CDR3 totals 14 residues. V was cut by 2 bases and J by 1 base, with 9 bases left in between. The chain's CDR3 is CASSVGQPQETQYF. The CDR3 DNA reads as TGTGCCAGCAGCGTTGGACAACCCCAAGAGACCCAGTACTTC. Together with reference TRBV9 and TRBJ2-5, the CDR3 gives the full variable domain: DSGVTQTPKHLITATGQRVTLRCSPRSGDLSVYWYQQSLDQGLQFLIQYYNGEERAKGNILERFSAQQFPDLHSELNLSSLELGDSALYFCASSVGQPQETQYFGPGTRLLVL.

The table lists this clone with a few counts. CDR3: CASSVEATVLAEAFF. In DNA form, the CDR3 reads TGTGCCAGCAGCGTTGAGGCGACAGTCCTCGCTGAAGCTTTCTTT. J is TRBJ1-1 and V is TRBV5-6; D possibly corresponds to TRBD1 (5 bases). The germline V gene has CDR1 SGHDT and CDR2 YYEEEE. V lost 4 bases, J lost 6 bases, and 19 bases lay in between. This CDR3 comprises 15 residues.